The rows below give T cell receptor beta chains drawn from one sample of a study of cytomegalovirus exposure and HLA in healthy donors. Generated by immunoSEQ multiplex PCR, the TCRdb table keeps only in-frame clones and is missing some. The sample contains about 170,000 clones, around 85% of which appear only once. The specimen was PBMCs. Receptors originate from a male donor in good health and CMV-seronegative. Both conserved end residues are part of each CDR3. A D gene is named only where the DNA matches it firmly. Size tells how often a clone was seen (once, few, many) or the class of an expanded clone, and some rows leave it out.

v_gene	d_gene	len	j_gene	abundance	CDR3aa	CDR3nt
TRBV5-4	TRBD1	12	TRBJ1-1	NA	CASTLNRGEAFF	TGTGCCAGCACCCTCAACAGGGGTGAAGCTTTCTTT
TRBV5-1	TRBD1	16	TRBJ1-4	NA	CASSFGQGGTNEKLFF	TGCGCCAGCAGCTTTGGACAGGGGGGTACTAATGAAAAACTGTTTTTT
TRBV7-9	TRBD2	13	TRBJ2-5	NA	CASSLEGGETQYF	TGTGCCAGCAGCTTAGAGGGAGGGGAGACCCAGTACTTC
TRBV10-1	NA	13	TRBJ1-1	few	CASSVGLDTEAFF	TGCGCCAGCAGTGTCGGACTGGACACTGAAGCTTTCTTT
TRBV6-5	NA	13	TRBJ2-7	NA	CASSYRDNYEQYF	TGTGCCAGCAGTTACAGGGACAACTACGAGCAGTACTTC
TRBV10-1	NA	13	TRBJ1-1	NA	CASSSGGGTEAFF	TGCGCCAGCTCTTCGGGGGGAGGCACTGAAGCTTTCTTT
TRBV7-8	NA	13	TRBJ1-1	NA	CASSSRGNTEAFF	TGTGCCAGCAGCTCCAGGGGGAACACTGAAGCTTTCTTT
TRBV27	TRBD2	13	TRBJ2-7	NA	CASSPRGGNEQYF	TGTGCCAGCAGTCCGCGCGGGGGGAACGAGCAGTACTTC
TRBV5-1	NA	14	TRBJ2-5	NA	CASSLDGFGETQYF	TGCGCCAGCAGCTTGGACGGGTTCGGGGAGACCCAGTACTTC
TRBV5-1	NA	15	TRBJ1-4	NA	CASSLGRAIGEKLFF	TGCGCCAGCAGCTTGGGCAGGGCTATTGGGGAAAAACTGTTTTTT
TRBV5-1	TRBD2	15	TRBJ2-2	NA	CASSRQLAGTGELFF	TGCGCCAGCAGCCGGCAACTAGCGGGCACCGGGGAGCTGTTTTTT
TRBV13	NA	17	TRBJ1-6	once	CASSLGGWSSYNSPLHF	TGTGCCAGCAGCTTAGGCGGGTGGAGCTCCTATAATTCACCCCTCCACTTT
TRBV5-1	TRBD1	18	TRBJ2-2	few	CASSLDLPGQGNTGELFF	TGCGCCAGCAGCTTGGATCTTCCGGGACAGGGTAACACCGGGGAGCTGTTTTTT
TRBV30	NA	15	TRBJ1-4	NA	CAWSVGGALGEKLFF	TGTGCCTGGAGTGTAGGGGGGGCCTTGGGAGAAAAACTGTTTTTT
TRBV7-2	NA	16	TRBJ1-5	NA	CASSLRAGYSNQPQHF	TGTGCCAGCAGCCTCAGGGCAGGGTATAGCAATCAGCCCCAGCATTTT
TRBV6-5	TRBD1	13	TRBJ2-1	few	CASTAYRGNEQFF	TGTGCCAGCACCGCTTACAGGGGCAATGAGCAGTTCTTC
TRBV9	NA	15	TRBJ2-5	NA	CASSVSSRGAETQYF	TGTGCCAGCAGCGTTTCGTCTCGGGGTGCGGAGACCCAGTACTTC
TRBV18	TRBD1	15	TRBJ1-5	NA	CASSPEGARGQPQHF	TGTGCCAGCTCACCCGAGGGGGCACGAGGTCAGCCCCAGCATTTT
TRBV7-8	TRBD1	14	TRBJ1-2	NA	CASSLAGTGAGYTF	TGTGCCAGCAGCCTGGCCGGGACAGGGGCTGGCTACACCTTC
TRBV18	NA	17	TRBJ2-7	few	CASSRRQGTGGTDEQYF	TGTGCCAGCTCCCGACGGCAAGGTACAGGCGGTACTGACGAGCAGTACTTC
TRBV6-1	TRBD1	15	TRBJ2-1	NA	CASRRQGNSYNEQFF	TGTGCCAGCAGAAGACAGGGAAACTCCTACAATGAGCAGTTCTTC
TRBV6-6	NA	12	TRBJ2-7	NA	CASSLEGYEQYF	TGTGCCAGCTCCCTGGAGGGCTACGAGCAGTACTTC
TRBV6-1	NA	15	TRBJ1-1	NA	CASSEGGGFATEAFF	TGTGCCAGCAGTGAAGGCGGGGGGTTCGCCACTGAAGCTTTCTTT
TRBV11-2	NA	11	TRBJ1-1	NA	CASSPRTEAFF	TGTGCCAGCAGCCCGAGAACTGAAGCTTTCTTT
TRBV29-1	NA	14	TRBJ2-1	NA	CSVEDAPRTFEQFF	TGCAGCGTTGAAGATGCCCCTAGGACATTTGAGCAGTTCTTC
TRBV6-1	TRBD1	15	TRBJ1-2	once	CASSRGTASPYGYTF	TGTGCCAGCAGTAGGGGGACAGCTTCCCCCTATGGCTACACCTTC
TRBV5-1	TRBD1	13	TRBJ1-1	NA	CASSTQGATEAFF	TGCGCCAGCAGCACCCAGGGGGCCACTGAAGCTTTCTTT
TRBV5-1	NA	14	TRBJ1-2	NA	CASSLGGQYYGYTF	TGCGCCAGCAGCTTGGGAGGACAGTACTATGGCTACACCTTC
TRBV7-9	NA	12	TRBJ1-2	NA	CASSFEGRGYTF	TGTGCCAGCAGCTTTGAGGGTCGCGGCTACACCTTC
TRBV30	NA	14	TRBJ1-5	NA	CAWTPGGGNQPQHF	TGTGCCTGGACCCCGGGGGGCGGCAATCAGCCCCAGCATTTT
TRBV27	NA	12	TRBJ1-2	NA	CASRSGGDGYTF	TGTGCCAGCAGGTCCGGAGGAGATGGCTACACCTTC
TRBV2	NA	15	TRBJ1-1	NA	CASTQRAGAADQAFF	TGTGCCAGCACCCAAAGGGCAGGGGCCGCCGACCAAGCTTTCTTT
TRBV7-8	TRBD1	15	TRBJ1-1	NA	CASSLDKDRANEAFF	TGTGCCAGCAGCTTAGATAAGGACAGGGCAAATGAAGCTTTCTTT
TRBV5-1	TRBD1	15	TRBJ1-1	once	CASNRGHGGNTEAFF	TGCGCCAGCAACAGGGGGCACGGGGGGAACACTGAAGCTTTCTTT
TRBV6-5	NA	12	TRBJ2-5	NA	CASSYSRETQYF	TGTGCCAGCAGTTATTCTCGGGAGACCCAGTACTTC
TRBV7-9	NA	14	TRBJ2-5	NA	CASSLDSYQETQYF	TGTGCCAGCAGCTTAGATTCGTACCAAGAGACCCAGTACTTC
TRBV7-6	NA	16	TRBJ2-3	NA	CASSLRQANTADTQYF	TGTGCCAGCAGCTTAAGACAGGCCAACACGGCAGATACGCAGTATTTT
TRBV6-5	NA	15	TRBJ1-5	NA	CASSYSGAINQPQHF	TGTGCCAGCAGTTACTCAGGGGCCATCAATCAGCCCCAGCATTTT
TRBV6-1	TRBD1	16	TRBJ2-2	NA	CASSAPGQGAAGELFF	TGTGCCAGCAGTGCCCCGGGACAGGGGGCCGCCGGGGAGCTGTTTTTT
TRBV10-3	NA	15	TRBJ1-5	NA	CAISETDYSNQPQHF	TGTGCCATCAGTGAAACGGACTATAGCAATCAGCCCCAGCATTTT
TRBV20-1	NA	11	TRBJ1-1	NA	CSAQRAAEAFF	TGCAGTGCCCAGAGAGCGGCTGAAGCTTTCTTT